Described below is a single T cell receptor (beta chain) sequence and its context. Its specificity is unknown. The record originates from a study of OX40 agonist ivuxolimab in advanced cancers. Turning to the study itself: Dose-escalation patients' cancers were hepatocellular carcinoma, melanoma, renal cell or head and neck cancer.

Measured with immunoSEQ multiplex PCR; TCRdb has only the in-frame clones, and not every one. This sample has about 46,000 clones; 70% to 90% occur once, and the top ten carry 13% to 15%. The CDR3 is 15 residues long. Trimming at V came to 4 bases and at J to 2 bases, leaving 3 bases not matched to a gene. In germline, CDR1 is SGHDN, CDR2 FVKESK. The study's findings and limits: Nonresponders, in some cases, also had low normalized T-cell clonal expansion. What antigens the expanded peripheral T cells recognized was never established.

The gene calls are TRBV14 and TRBJ2-3; 10 bases are a match to TRBD2. This TCR was sampled from an adult with an advanced solid tumor such as melanoma, head and neck, liver or kidney cancer. The specimen was CD4+ or CD8+ T cells sorted from blood, collected in a trial of the OX40 agonist ivuxolimab. The CDR3 reads CASSLLAGATDTQYF. The CDR3, as DNA: TGTGCCAGCAGCCTGCTAGCGGGAGCCACAGATACGCAGTATTTT. Variable domain in full (rest from reference TRBV14 and TRBJ2-3): EAGVTQFPSHSVIEKGQTVTLRCDPISGHDNLYWYRRVMGKEIKFLLHFVKESKQDESGMPNNRFLAERTGGTYSTLKVQPAELEDSGVYFCASSLLAGATDTQYFGPGTRLTVL.